The 23 T cell receptor beta chains presented below share a single source sample, sequenced in a study of cytomegalovirus exposure and HLA in healthy donors. PCR involved 60 Vbeta and 13 Jbeta primers. Data came from immunoSEQ multiplex PCR; TCRdb stores just in-frame clones and leaves some out. Counted here are about 67,000 clones, roughly 65% occurring once; the ten biggest clones make up about 2%. Sequencing input: PBMCs. These receptors all come from a woman aged 30 to 39 in good health and CMV-seronegative.

V gene TRBV11-2 combines with J gene TRBJ2-3, with a weak D call TRBD1 (5 bases). Trimming removed 1 base from V and 3 bases from J, with 8 bases in between. The CDR3 totals 14 residues. Germline V gene sequence: CDR1 SGHAT, CDR2 FQNNGV. For the CDR3, the DNA is TGTGCCAGCAGCTTAGGGGGCGAGACAGATACGCAGTATTTT. Encoded protein: CASSLGGETDTQYF.

The chain carries TRBV19 and TRBJ1-4; D perhaps matches TRBD1 (5 bases). Trimming removed 6 bases from V and 7 bases from J, with 15 bases in between. Germline assignment: CDR1 LNHDA and CDR2 SQIVND (reference sequence). CDR3 length: 14 residues. CDR3 bases: TGTGCCAGTAGAACTATCAGGGTTCCTGAAAAACTGTTTTTT. Translated: CASRTIRVPEKLFF.

This clone was detected only a few times. This chain connects TRBV12-5 to TRBJ2-7; a possible D gene is TRBD2 (6 bases). CDR3 size: 12 residues. V lost 4 bases, J lost 13 bases, and 17 bases lay in between. The V gene's germline CDR1 is LGHNT and CDR2 FRNRAP. The CDR3 region is CASGYSGTDPYF. In nucleotides, the CDR3 is TGTGCTAGTGGTTATTCCGGGACTGACCCATACTTC.

This chain links TRBV7-2 with TRBJ2-5; TRBD1 agrees at 7 bases. CDR1 and CDR2 (germline): SGHTA, FQGNSA. The CDR3 has 14 residues. After removal of 3 bases from V and 5 bases from J, the junction contained 6 bases not matched to a gene. The CDR3 spells CASSFIGGAETQYF. The DNA for the CDR3 is TGTGCCAGCAGCTTTATAGGGGGCGCGGAGACCCAGTACTTC.

The gene calls are TRBV30 and TRBJ1-6; D is perhaps TRBD1 (6 bases). Per the germline V gene, CDR1 is GTSNPN and CDR2 is SVGIG (reference sequence). The CDR3 is 15 amino acids. With 4 bases removed from V and 9 bases from J, the gap between germline ends came to 19 bases. The CDR3 is CAWTGALRSGSPLHF. The CDR3 DNA is TGTGCCTGGACAGGGGCCCTTCGATCCGGTTCACCCCTCCACTTT.

Only a few counts were recorded for this clone. The chain recombines TRBV11-3 with TRBJ2-1, with 8 positions matching TRBD1. J lost 0 bases, V lost 6 bases, and 7 bases had no gene match. The CDR3 contains 16 residues. Germline CDR1 is SGHNT and CDR2 is YENEEA. The CDR3 protein is CASRSARGPSYNEQFF. CDR3 coding DNA: TGTGCCAGCAGGTCAGCCAGGGGGCCCTCCTACAATGAGCAGTTCTTC.

This chain joins TRBV5-1 and TRBJ1-2; the match to TRBD1 covers 11 bases. The V gene end was trimmed by 0 bases and the J gene end by 3 bases; junction bases not matched to a gene: 4. This CDR3 has 16 amino acids. Germline V lookup: CDR1 SGHRS, CDR2 YFSETQ. In nucleotides, the CDR3 is TGCGCCAGCAGCTTGGCCGGGACAGGGGGGCACTATGGCTACACCTTC. Protein: CASSLAGTGGHYGYTF.

The J gene is TRBJ2-7, the V gene TRBV4-3; the match to TRBD2 covers 7 bases. Germline assignment: CDR1 LGHNA and CDR2 YSLEER. V dropped 0 bases and J dropped 7; count of bases not matched to a gene: 6. There are 14 residues in the CDR3. The CDR3 loop is CASSQDGRAREQYF. The DNA for the CDR3 is TGCGCCAGCAGCCAAGATGGGAGGGCCCGGGAGCAGTACTTC.

The chain combines TRBV5-1 with TRBJ2-7; no clear D. The CDR3 is 13 residues long. Trimming took 0 bases from V and 3 from J, leaving 7 bases between them. The germline CDR1 and CDR2 sequences are SGHRS and YFSETQ. The CDR3 sequence is CASSLDVGYEQYF. The CDR3, as DNA: TGCGCCAGCAGCTTGGATGTCGGCTACGAGCAGTACTTC.

The CDR3 spells CASRRQGEETQYF. The DNA of the CDR3 is TGTGCCAGTAGACGACAGGGCGAAGAGACCCAGTACTTC. V usage is TRBV19 and J usage is TRBJ2-5, with 7 bases identical to TRBD1. CDR1 LNHDA and CDR2 SQIVND come from the germline V gene (reference sequence). V was pared by 6 bases and J by 3 bases, with 4 bases of the junction left unmatched. This CDR3 is 13 amino acids long.

This clone turned up a few times. The chain carries TRBV6-6 and TRBJ1-1, with 8 positions matching TRBD1. CDR3 size: 16 residues. CDR1 is MNHNY and CDR2 is SVGAGI in the germline V gene (reference sequence). With V trimmed by 5 bases and J by 8 bases, 16 bases remained unmatched. The CDR3 region is CASSRLISQGAREAFF. The DNA for the CDR3 is TGTGCCAGCAGTAGGCTAATTAGCCAGGGGGCCAGGGAAGCTTTCTTT.

The chain carries TRBV7-9 and TRBJ2-7; 9 positions agree with TRBD1. The V gene's germline CDR1 is SEHNR and CDR2 FQNEAQ (reference sequence). The CDR3 loop spans 13 amino acids. With 2 bases clipped from V and 6 bases from J, the junction kept 2 bases outside the gene matches. The CDR3 DNA follows: TGTGCCAGCAGCTTAACAGGGGGCCGCGAGCAGTACTTC. Protein sequence: CASSLTGGREQYF.

The rearrangement links TRBV18 to TRBJ1-5, with a weak D call TRBD1 (6 bases). CDR1 and CDR2 (germline): KGHSH, LQKENI. V was pared by 3 bases and J by 3 bases, with 9 bases between. The CDR3 covers 14 residues. CDR3 region: CASSPDSANQPQHF. The CDR3 region has the DNA TGTGCCAGCTCACCGGACAGCGCCAATCAGCCCCAGCATTTT.

The rearrangement links TRBV7-2 to TRBJ1-3, with unresolved D. The CDR3 runs 16 residues. Germline V gives CDR1 SGHTA, CDR2 FQGNSA. V was trimmed by 2 bases and J by 0 bases, leaving 11 bases between them. The CDR3: CASSLQVQDSGNTIYF. The DNA for the CDR3 is TGTGCCAGCAGCTTACAGGTTCAGGACTCTGGAAACACCATATATTTT.

This clone was seen a few times. This chain joins TRBV7-3 and TRBJ1-6, with TRBD1 matching over 8 bases. V trimming: 6 bases; J trimming: 8 bases; junction bases outside the gene matches: 6. This CDR3 region has 14 residues. Germline V gene sequence: CDR1 SGHTA, CDR2 FQGTGA. The CDR3 region is CASSTGTGDSPLHF. DNA of the CDR3: TGTGCCAGCAGTACCGGGACAGGAGATTCACCCCTCCACTTT.

This chain joins TRBV4-3 and TRBJ1-2; TRBD1 is a possible D gene (6 bases). Germline assignment: CDR1 LGHNA and CDR2 YSLEER. The CDR3 length is 16 residues. Trimming took 2 bases from V and 3 from J, leaving 16 bases between them. For the CDR3, the DNA is TGCGCCAGCAGCCAACCCCCTGGACAGACAGACTATGGCTACACCTTC. Translation gives CASSQPPGQTDYGYTF.

The chain is built from TRBV7-2 and TRBJ2-1; unclear D gene. Looked up from germline, CDR1 is SGHTA and CDR2 is FQGNSA. The V gene lost 4 bases and the J gene lost 3 bases, with 7 bases spanning the gap. The CDR3 contains 13 residues. DNA for the CDR3: TGTGCCAGCAGCTCCAAACTCTACAATGAGCAGTTCTTC. Translated: CASSSKLYNEQFF.

The CDR3, as DNA: TGTGCCAGCAGCCAGCCTAGAGCGGGGCAAGAGACCCAGTACTTC. This codes for CASSQPRAGQETQYF. The chain employs TRBV5-4 and TRBJ2-5, with 7 positions matching TRBD2. Unmatched junction bases numbered 8, after V lost 4 bases and J lost 2 bases. In germline, CDR1 is SGHNT, CDR2 YYREEE (reference sequence). CDR3 length equals 15 residues.

The J gene is TRBJ1-6, the V gene TRBV30; TRBD1 aligns across 9 bases. Germline V CDR1 and CDR2: GTSNPN, SVGIG (reference sequence). Trimming cost V 2 bases and J 10 bases; bases outside gene matches: 9. The CDR3 is 15 amino acids. CDR3 amino acids: CAWSRLGQGPSPLHF. The CDR3 DNA reads TGTGCCTGGAGTAGACTCGGACAGGGGCCGTCACCCCTCCACTTT. Full variable domain (missing parts from reference TRBV30 and TRBJ1-6): SQTIHQWPATLVQPVGSPLSLECTVEGTSNPNLYWYRQAAGRGLQLLFYSVGIGQISSEVPQNLSASRPQDRQFILSSKKLLLSDSGFYLCAWSRLGQGPSPLHFGNGTRLTVT.

The CDR3 DNA follows: TGTGCCAGTAGTAACCGGGAGGGCAATCAGCCCCAGCATTTT. Protein sequence: CASSNREGNQPQHF. This rearrangement joins TRBV19 to TRBJ1-5; D unclear. This CDR3 is built from 14 residues. CDR1 LNHDA and CDR2 SQIVND come from the germline V gene (reference sequence). The ends were cut back, 4 bases at V and 2 bases at J, with 9 bases in the middle.

This clone was seen a handful of times. The V gene is TRBV5-1, the J gene TRBJ2-1; TRBD1 agrees at 7 bases. Losses at the gene ends were 4 bases for V and 7 bases for J; bases not matched to a gene: 5. The germline gives CDR1 SGHRS, CDR2 YFSETQ. The CDR3 is 13 amino acids. The CDR3 DNA reads as TGCGCCAGCAGCACAGGGGTGGGGAATGAGCAGTTCTTC. Protein: CASSTGVGNEQFF. The full variable domain, rest sourced from reference TRBV5-1 and TRBJ2-1, is KAGVTQTPRYLIKTRGQQVTLSCSPISGHRSVSWYQQTPGQGLQFLFEYFSETQRNKGNFPGRFSGRQFSNSRSEMNVSTLELGDSALYLCASSTGVGNEQFFGPGTRLTVL.

The chain joins TRBV14 to TRBJ1-3, with D perhaps matching TRBD1 (5 bases). Between the trimmed V and J ends, which lost 1 base and 1 base, there was a span of 8 bases. Per the germline V gene, CDR1 is SGHDN and CDR2 is FVKESK. The CDR3 is 15 residues long. CDR3 amino acids: CASSQGRVSGNTIYF. Here the CDR3 DNA reads TGTGCCAGCAGCCAAGGCAGGGTTTCTGGAAACACCATATATTTT.

The V gene is TRBV7-2, the J gene TRBJ1-4; D not resolved. V was pared by 5 bases and J by 4 bases, with 17 bases between. Per germline, CDR1 SGHTA and CDR2 FQGNSA. CDR3 length equals 16 residues. CDR3: CASSPWVTENNEKLFF. CDR3 bases: TGTGCCAGCAGCCCCTGGGTTACGGAGAATAATGAAAAACTGTTTTTT.